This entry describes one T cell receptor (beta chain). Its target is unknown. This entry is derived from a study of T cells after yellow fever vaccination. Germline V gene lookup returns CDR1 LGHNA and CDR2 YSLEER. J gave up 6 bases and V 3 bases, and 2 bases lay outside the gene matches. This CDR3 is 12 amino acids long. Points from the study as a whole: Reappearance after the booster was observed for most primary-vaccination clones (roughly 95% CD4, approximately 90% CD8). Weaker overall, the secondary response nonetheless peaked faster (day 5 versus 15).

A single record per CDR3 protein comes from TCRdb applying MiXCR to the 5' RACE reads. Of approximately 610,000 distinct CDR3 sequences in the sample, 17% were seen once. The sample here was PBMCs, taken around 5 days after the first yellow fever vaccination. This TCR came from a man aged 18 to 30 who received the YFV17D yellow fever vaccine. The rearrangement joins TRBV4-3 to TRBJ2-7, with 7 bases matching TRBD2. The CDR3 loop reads CASSHTGGEQYF. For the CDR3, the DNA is TGCGCCAGCAGCCATACGGGGGGCGAGCAGTACTTC.